This T cell receptor beta chain was sequenced in a study of T cell responses to AZD1222 COVID-19 vaccine. Whole-study findings and limits: Regions 160-218 and 743-854 held dominance among vaccine-associated CD4 TCRs, which spanned spike. Vaccination with two AZD1222 doses was followed by a rise in Spike-specific TCR breadth and depth. The study sampled repertoires only after the peak T cell response. Nearly half of spike-specific TCRs reportedly target unmutated variant regions.

Comment on this clone: Antigen: not known.

The data were produced by immunoSEQ multiplex PCR, yet TCRdb's version contains in-frame clones alone and is incomplete. This table holds 130,000 to 150,000 clones, 75% to 90% found once. V lost 3 bases and J 2 bases, leaving 14 bases between the germline ends. Germline CDR1 is SGHVS and CDR2 is FNYEAQ. The CDR3 runs 15 residues. The genes are TRBV7-6 and TRBJ2-7; no clear D. Sequencing used peripheral blood, obtained on day 0 of MenACWY control vaccination. This receptor was taken from an adult in good health. As DNA, the CDR3 is TGTGCCAGCAGCTTTGGATTAACGGAAACCTACGAGCAGTACTTC. Translating it yields CASSFGLTETYEQYF.